The present TCR beta chain was sequenced within a study of breast tumors, draining lymph nodes, adjacent tissues. Study conclusions and caveats: That most tumor T cells come from lymph nodes remained unproven. Tumor TCR diversity was below lymph nodes but above nontumor tissue. Findings are consistent with lymph node origin and intratumoral expansion of most tumor T cells.

This clonotype was observed many times. The antigen is unknown. The lymph nodes were axillary draining lymph nodes from breast cancer patients. The CDR3 spans 12 residues. V was pared by 6 bases and J by 13 bases, with 7 bases of the junction left unmatched. The germline gives CDR1 SGHTA, CDR2 FQGTGA. TCRdb re-called the multiplex PCR reads through MiXCR, storing one row per CDR3 protein. Among approximately 210,000 distinct CDR3 sequences, less than 40% were seen once, and the ten largest hold roughly 1.5%. The receptor was isolated from a female donor with breast cancer. Some clones in this sample may be carry-over from other donors' samples. The sample was axillary lymph node tissue. This chain uses TRBV7-3 with TRBJ2-1; 9 bases are shared with TRBD1. CDR3 sequence: CASSRTGVPQFF. DNA of the CDR3: TGTGCCAGCAGTAGGACAGGGGTCCCTCAGTTCTTC. Drawing the rest from reference TRBV7-3 and TRBJ2-1, the complete variable domain is GAGVSQTPSNKVTEKGKYVELRCDPISGHTALYWYRQSLGQGPEFLIYFQGTGAADDSGLPNDRFFAVRPEGSVSTLKIQRTERGDSAVYLCASSRTGVPQFFGPGTRLTVL.